Here is one TCR beta chain with its context. Its antigen is currently unknown. Trimming took 8 bases from V and 4 from J, leaving 9 bases between them. The germline V gene encodes CDR1 MNHEY and CDR2 SMNVEV (reference sequence). This CDR3 comprises 13 residues. The entry originates in a study of beta chain features in type 1 diabetes. Sorting gave populations that all exceeded 98% purity. Expressed TCRB transcripts were sequenced because the entire RNA isolate underwent reverse transcription. Repertoires were generated with immunoSEQ multiplex PCR, while TCRdb's copy carries only in-frame clones and drops some. The sample yields approximately 270,000 clones, 13% to 15% seen once. The study's findings and limits: A moderate, significant TCRB CDR3 shortening appeared in type 1 diabetes across four CD4+ subsets. Healthy donors had naive, central memory and Treg TCRB repertoires that appeared less similar than those seen among patients.

The origin of this receptor is a man aged 30 to 39 with type 1 diabetes. The material sequenced was naive CD4+ T cells from blood. V is TRBV27 and J is TRBJ2-6; D call uncertain. CDR3 region: CASGHSGANVLTF. CDR3 DNA sequence: TGTGCCAGCGGCCATTCCGGGGCCAACGTCCTGACTTTC.